This T cell receptor (beta chain) was found in a study of blood T cell repertoires in COVID-19. About the study: Both acute and convalescent COVID-19 samples were obtained from the United States, Italy and Spain. In each case, the material was cDNA or gDNA derived from T cells, B-cell-depleted T cells, or PBMCs.

CDR1 SEHNR and CDR2 FQNEAQ come from the germline V gene (reference sequence). The CDR3 has 17 amino acids. Germline trimming cut 4 bases from V and 0 bases from J; bases unmatched to any gene: 8. Authors' analysis steps: Reference gene primer amplification yielded estimated nucleated cell counts. The repertoire was sequenced with immunoSEQ multiplex PCR; TCRdb's copy has only in-frame clones and lacks some. V, J and clone size were drawn from that table, and D and trimming were deduced from the DNA. The sample holds 120,000 to 150,000 clones; approximately 90% are singletons and the top ten take about 28%.

The TCR was taken from a human donor in a cohort sampled during active COVID-19. J is TRBJ2-1 and V is TRBV7-9; 8 bases are a match to TRBD2. The source material was peripheral blood. CDR3 DNA sequence: TGTGCCAGCAGCTGGGCGGGGGGTTTGAGCTCCTACAATGAGCAGTTCTTC. This codes for CASSWAGGLSSYNEQFF.